The rows below give T cell receptor beta chains drawn from one sample of a study of cytomegalovirus exposure and HLA in healthy donors. The repertoire was sequenced with immunoSEQ multiplex PCR; TCRdb's copy has only in-frame clones and lacks some. The sample consists of about 200,000 clones, about 81% of them appearing once. Sequenced sample: PBMCs. Every receptor here comes from a woman between 25 and 40 years old in good health and CMV-seronegative. CDR3s include the opening cysteine and the closing phenylalanine or tryptophan. A D gene is named only where the DNA matches it firmly. Some rows mark clone size as missing; the rest say once, few, many or name a class of expanded clone.

d_gene	j_gene	abundance	len	v_gene	CDR3aa	CDR3nt
-	TRBJ2-1	-	14	TRBV9	CASSPRTGYNEQFF	TGTGCCAGCAGCCCGCGCACGGGCTACAATGAGCAGTTCTTC
-	TRBJ2-7	-	11	TRBV23-1	CASRPRGEQYF	TGCGCCAGCAGACCTAGGGGGGAGCAGTACTTC
-	TRBJ1-2	-	13	TRBV9	CASSGAGFYGYTF	TGTGCCAGCAGCGGCGCGGGGTTCTATGGCTACACCTTC
TRBD1	TRBJ2-2	-	15	TRBV4-1	CASSQQGQITGELFF	TGCGCCAGCAGCCAACAGGGACAGATCACCGGGGAGCTGTTTTTT
-	TRBJ1-5	-	13	TRBV19	CASSRDINQPQHF	TGTGCCAGTAGTAGGGACATTAATCAGCCCCAGCATTTT
TRBD1	TRBJ2-7	-	13	TRBV2	CASRTGPSYEQYF	TGTGCCAGCAGGACAGGGCCTTCCTACGAGCAGTACTTC
TRBD2	TRBJ2-1	-	15	TRBV19	CASSTAGGSYNEQFF	TGTGCCAGTAGTACAGCGGGAGGGTCGTACAATGAGCAGTTCTTC
-	TRBJ1-2	few	11	TRBV2	CASSGVNGYTF	TGTGCCAGCAGTGGAGTAAATGGCTACACCTTC
-	TRBJ2-5	-	13	TRBV6-5	CASSYDSQETQYF	TGTGCCAGCAGTTACGACAGCCAAGAGACCCAGTACTTC
TRBD1	TRBJ2-3	-	15	TRBV6-1	CASKEGAVSTDTQYF	TGTGCCAGCAAAGAGGGGGCAGTATCCACAGATACGCAGTATTTT
TRBD1	TRBJ2-7	-	14	TRBV2	CASGRGQGAYEQYF	TGTGCCAGCGGGCGAGGACAGGGGGCTTACGAGCAGTACTTC
-	TRBJ1-1	many	15	TRBV9	CASSPEGARNTEAFF	TGTGCCAGCAGCCCGGAGGGAGCTCGGAACACTGAAGCTTTCTTT
-	TRBJ2-3	-	12	TRBV19	CASSMELDTQYF	TGTGCCAGTAGTATGGAGCTAGATACGCAGTATTTT
-	TRBJ2-7	-	14	TRBV6-5	CASSYSRVPYEQYF	TGTGCCAGCAGTTACTCGAGGGTCCCCTACGAGCAGTACTTC
TRBD1	TRBJ2-1	many	15	TRBV11-2	CASRETGGRYNEQFF	TGTGCCAGCAGGGAAACAGGGGGCCGCTACAATGAGCAGTTCTTC
TRBD1	TRBJ1-3	-	14	TRBV2	CASVGTEGGNTIYF	TGTGCCAGCGTGGGGACAGAAGGCGGAAACACCATATATTTT
-	TRBJ2-2	-	13	TRBV7-8	CASSLQGTGELFF	TGTGCCAGCAGCTTACAGGGTACGGGGGAGCTGTTTTTT